Presented here are 25 T cell receptor beta chains from one specimen sequenced in a study of shared T cell receptors in the human thymus. TCRdb's copy holds only in-frame clones and misses some; the assay was immunoSEQ multiplex PCR. The sample has hundreds of thousands of clones, about 90% seen once. The same data also contributed to another study, on human thymus T cells.

The sample consisted of thymocytes. The source is a boy under three years old with a congenital heart defect.

The chain is built from TRBV4-1 and TRBJ1-6; D remains ambiguous. The CDR3 runs 13 residues. V was cut by 2 bases and J by 9 bases, with 8 bases left in between. The germline gives CDR1 MGHRA, CDR2 YSYEKL. The CDR3 coding sequence is TGCGCCAGCAGCCAATCGAGTGCTTCACCCCTCCACTTT. Its protein is CASSQSSASPLHF.

This rearrangement joins TRBV4-1 to TRBJ1-5; 7 nucleotides match TRBD1. CDR1 is MGHRA and CDR2 is YSYEKL in the germline V gene. The CDR3 runs to 17 residues. Unmatched junction bases numbered 10, after V lost 0 bases and J lost 5 bases. The CDR3 DNA is TGCGCCAGCAGCCAAGATGGACAGGTTCCCTATTATCAGCCCCAGCATTTT. It encodes CASSQDGQVPYYQPQHF.

The chain has TRBV5-8 and TRBJ2-2; 9 positions match TRBD1. Unmatched junction bases numbered 13, after V lost 4 bases and J lost 3 bases. Germline V gene lookup returns CDR1 SGHTS and CDR2 YDEGEE. This CDR3 comprises 18 residues. As DNA, the CDR3 is TGTGCCAGCAGCCCCCCTTCTCCGGGACAGGGAGACACCGGGGAGCTGTTTTTT. This sequence encodes CASSPPSPGQGDTGELFF. Supplemented by reference TRBV5-8 and TRBJ2-2, the full variable domain reads EAGVTQSPTHLIKTRGQQATLRCSPISGHTSVYWYQQALGLGLQFLLWYDEGEERNRGNFPPRFSGRQFPNYSSELNVNALELEDSALYLCASSPPSPGQGDTGELFFGEGSRLTVL.

The CDR3 sequence is CASSYAPNQPQHF. The CDR3 region has the DNA TGTGCCAGCAGTTACGCGCCAAATCAGCCCCAGCATTTT. The V and J genes are TRBV6-5 and TRBJ1-5; no clear D gene. Germline V gene lookup returns CDR1 MNHEY and CDR2 SVGAGI. V was clipped by 2 bases and J by 4 bases, with 6 bases between them. The CDR3 extends over 13 amino acids.

The chain has TRBV10-1 and TRBJ2-7; tentative D call: TRBD2 (5 bases). Germline CDR1 is WNHNN and CDR2 is SYGVQD (reference sequence). V lost 0 bases and J 2 bases, leaving 14 bases between the germline ends. The CDR3 consists of 16 residues. The CDR3 is CASSESNVTTTYEQYF. Here the CDR3 DNA reads TGCGCCAGCAGTGAGTCGAATGTGACTACTACCTACGAGCAGTACTTC.

This sequence joins TRBV28 and TRBJ2-1; possible D gene TRBD1, 6 bases. CDR1 MDHEN and CDR2 SYDVKM come from the germline V gene. V shed 7 bases and J shed 4 bases, with 11 bases lying between them. The CDR3 runs 13 residues. The CDR3 region is CASTPGTYNEQFF. The CDR3 nucleotides read TGTGCCAGCACCCCCGGGACATACAATGAGCAGTTCTTC.

V and J are TRBV6-5 and TRBJ2-7; 15 bases match TRBD2. This CDR3 has 15 amino acids. Germline lookup yields CDR1 MNHEY and CDR2 SVGAGI. After removal of 6 bases from V and 6 bases from J, the junction contained 6 bases not matched to a gene. As DNA, the CDR3 is TGTGCCAGCAGCCAGGGGGGACTAGCGGGAGGCGAGCAGTACTTC. It encodes CASSQGGLAGGEQYF.

V and J are TRBV28 and TRBJ2-2; 11 bases align to TRBD2. The CDR3 is 14 residues long. CDR1 is MDHEN and CDR2 is SYDVKM in the germline V gene. V gave up 8 bases and J gave up 3 bases; unmatched junction bases: 2. CDR3 sequence reads: CASQTSGDTGELFF. The CDR3 DNA reads as TGTGCCAGCCAGACTAGCGGGGACACCGGGGAGCTGTTTTTT.

This clone was observed once. The rearrangement joins TRBV11-2 to TRBJ1-3, with TRBD1 as a possible D gene (5 bases). This CDR3 comprises 11 residues. Germline V CDR1 and CDR2: SGHAT, FQNNGV. V gave up 6 bases and J gave up 7 bases, with 7 bases separating them. The DNA of the CDR3 is TGTGCCAGCAGGGAGGGGAACACCATATATTTT. It is translated as CASREGNTIYF. Together with reference TRBV11-2 and TRBJ1-3, the CDR3 gives the full variable domain: EAGVAQSPRYKIIEKRQSVAFWCNPISGHATLYWYQQILGQGPKLLIQFQNNGVVDDSQLPKDRFSAERLKGVDSTLKIQPAKLEDSAVYLCASREGNTIYFGEGSWLTVV.

In this sample, this clone turned up once. The chain combines TRBV28 with TRBJ2-3; D may be TRBD2 (5 bases). Trimming removed 8 bases from V and 2 bases from J, with 17 bases in between. The CDR3 length is 15 residues. Germline V gives CDR1 MDHEN, CDR2 SYDVKM. The CDR3 DNA is TGTGCCAGCGACGCTGTGGTAGCGAACACAGATACGCAGTATTTT. This encodes CASDAVVANTDTQYF.

The chain links TRBV29-1 to TRBJ2-3; 7 nucleotides align to TRBD2. This CDR3 is built from 14 residues. J was trimmed by 4 bases and V by 7 bases; bases with no gene match: 11. Per germline, CDR1 SQVTM and CDR2 ANQGSEA. The CDR3 loop reads CSAEGRGVADTQYF. CDR3 DNA: TGCAGCGCCGAGGGTCGGGGGGTGGCAGATACGCAGTATTTT.

V gene TRBV4-3 combines with J gene TRBJ2-5; tentative D call: TRBD2 (5 bases). Germline CDR1 reads LGHNA; CDR2 reads YSLEER. The length of the CDR3 is 13 residues. Trimming stripped 4 bases from V and 0 bases from J, with 6 bases between. CDR3 sequence reads: CASSPGDQETQYF. The CDR3 DNA sequence: TGCGCCAGCAGCCCCGGGGACCAAGAGACCCAGTACTTC.

The V call is TRBV5-6, the J call TRBJ2-7; possibly TRBD1 for D (5 bases). V lost 2 bases and J lost 6, with 12 bases in between. There are 13 residues in the CDR3. Germline CDR1 is SGHDT and CDR2 is YYEEEE. CDR3 residues: CASSFLTGFEQYF. CDR3 sequence (DNA): TGTGCCAGCAGCTTCCTCACAGGTTTCGAGCAGTACTTC.

A remark on this clone: Distinct nucleotide sequences in the sample also encode this CDR3. V usage is TRBV20-1 and J usage is TRBJ2-7; 8 bases are shared with TRBD2. V was pared by 6 bases and J by 7 bases, with 5 bases of the junction left unmatched. CDR1 and CDR2 from the germline V gene are DFQATT and SNEGSKA (reference sequence). The CDR3 covers 11 residues. In nucleotides, the CDR3 is TGCAGTGCCCTGGGCGGGGGGGAGCAGTACTTC. This codes for CSALGGGEQYF.

This chain connects TRBV9 to TRBJ2-7; the match to TRBD1 covers 10 bases. Germline trimming cut 4 bases from V and 5 bases from J; bases unmatched to any gene: 12. Germline V gives CDR1 SGDLS, CDR2 YYNGEE. This CDR3 spans 16 amino acids. The CDR3 spells CASSPLPGTGADEQYF. CDR3 coding DNA: TGTGCCAGCAGCCCTTTGCCCGGGACAGGGGCAGACGAGCAGTACTTC.

The sample holds one count of this clone. The J gene is TRBJ1-6, the V gene TRBV28; maybe TRBD1 (5 bases). CDR3 size: 16 residues. V dropped 3 bases and J dropped 8 bases, with 17 bases sitting between them. CDR1 and CDR2 from the germline V gene are MDHEN and SYDVKM. The CDR3 is CASSFSDKGLYSPLHF. DNA of the CDR3: TGTGCCAGCAGTTTTTCGGACAAGGGGCTTTATTCACCCCTCCACTTT.

V is TRBV5-1 and J is TRBJ2-2, with TRBD2 as a possible D gene (5 bases). The CDR3 runs to 16 residues. Germline lookup yields CDR1 SGHRS and CDR2 YFSETQ. The ends were cut back, 0 bases at V and 5 bases at J, with 14 bases in the middle. CDR3 bases: TGCGCCAGCAGCTTGGATCGCAAGCGGTGGACCGGGGAGCTGTTTTTT. Protein product: CASSLDRKRWTGELFF.

The rearrangement links TRBV4-2 to TRBJ2-7; 11 bases line up with TRBD1. Germline V gives CDR1 LGHNA, CDR2 YNFKEQ. J was trimmed by 2 bases and V by 4 bases; bases with no gene match: 1. The length of the CDR3 is 14 residues. CDR3 bases: TGTGCCAGCAGCCCGGGACAGGGGGCCTACGAGCAGTACTTC. This codes for CASSPGQGAYEQYF.

This clone was observed a few times. The chain employs TRBV28 and TRBJ2-1; 9 bases align to TRBD2. This CDR3 has 19 residues. After removal of 8 bases from V and 2 bases from J, the junction contained 19 bases not matched to a gene. CDR1 and CDR2 from the germline V gene are MDHEN and SYDVKM. In DNA form, the CDR3 reads TGTGCCAGCCTACAGCCCTGGGTGGCGGGGGGGCCTGCCTACAATGAGCAGTTCTTC. It is translated as CASLQPWVAGGPAYNEQFF.

The chain links TRBV28 to TRBJ2-4, with 10 bases lining up with TRBD2. V lost 6 bases to trimming and J lost 2 bases; unmatched junction nucleotides: 10. The CDR3 loop spans 17 amino acids. Germline V lookup: CDR1 MDHEN, CDR2 SYDVKM. The CDR3 coding sequence is TGTGCCAGCAGCCCAACGGGACTAGCGCCGACCAAAAACATTCAGTACTTC. Amino acid sequence: CASSPTGLAPTKNIQYF.

The genes are TRBV4-1 and TRBJ1-2, with D hard to call. V gave up 1 base and J gave up 4 bases, with 10 bases separating them. This CDR3 is built from 14 residues. Looked up from germline, CDR1 is MGHRA and CDR2 is YSYEKL. This CDR3 reads CASSQVGSSYGYTF. The CDR3 bases are TGCGCCAGCAGCCAAGTGGGCAGCAGCTATGGCTACACCTTC.

The chain joins TRBV27 to TRBJ1-2; TRBD1 might be the D (6 bases). CDR3 length: 18 amino acids. Trimming removed 8 bases at V and 8 bases at J, with 33 bases between. Germline V gene sequence: CDR1 MNHEY, CDR2 SMNVEV (reference sequence). As DNA, the CDR3 is TGTGCCAGCGGATCACCCAACCTTACAGGGCCCAGGGTTTTGGGCTACACCTTC. It translates to CASGSPNLTGPRVLGYTF.

The V call is TRBV6-6, the J call TRBJ2-5; TRBD2 matches at 8 bases. This CDR3 has 13 residues. Trimming removed 8 bases from V and 1 base from J; junction bases left unmatched: 3. Germline V gene sequence: CDR1 MNHNY, CDR2 SVGAGI (reference sequence). The CDR3 region has the DNA TGTGCCAGCCGAGCGGGGGTCCAAGAGACCCAGTACTTC. Its translation is CASRAGVQETQYF.

The chain is built from TRBV6-6 and TRBJ2-1; a possible D gene is TRBD1 (5 bases). CDR1 is MNHNY and CDR2 is SVGAGI in the germline V gene (reference sequence). The CDR3 is 12 amino acids. V shed 4 bases and J shed 4 bases, with 5 bases lying between them. CDR3 amino acids: CASSSGYNEQFF. The CDR3, as DNA: TGTGCCAGCAGTTCAGGGTACAATGAGCAGTTCTTC.

The CDR3 region is CASSLYRVLSGNQPQHF. CDR3 coding DNA: TGTGCCAGCAGTTTATATCGGGTCTTGAGCGGCAATCAGCCCCAGCATTTT. The rearrangement links TRBV28 to TRBJ1-5, with D unclear. The CDR3 has 17 amino acids. Germline CDR1 and CDR2: MDHEN and SYDVKM. Trimming pared 1 base from V and 2 bases from J, leaving 15 bases between.